One sample yielded the 9 T cell receptor beta chains listed below, sequenced in a study of cytomegalovirus exposure and HLA in healthy donors. Vbeta (60) and Jbeta (13) primers were used in the PCR. The method was immunoSEQ multiplex PCR; TCRdb's version includes in-frame clones alone and lacks a portion of them. The sample shows roughly 130,000 clones, around three quarters of them seen only once. Sequencing was carried out using PBMCs. These receptors were collected from a male donor in good health and CMV-seronegative.

This clone came up once. This rearrangement joins TRBV15 to TRBJ1-1; D remains unclear. The V gene's germline CDR1 is LNHNV and CDR2 YYDKDF (reference sequence). The V end lost 0 bases, the J end lost 0 bases, and 14 bases lay between the germline ends. CDR3 length: 17 residues. The CDR3 DNA sequence: TGTGCCACCAGCAGAGATGGCGGCAGTTCTATGAACACTGAAGCTTTCTTT. This sequence encodes CATSRDGGSSMNTEAFF.

This chain links TRBV28 with TRBJ2-3; tentative D call: TRBD1 (6 bases). V dropped 4 bases and J dropped 2 bases, with 19 bases sitting between them. The CDR3 totals 17 residues. Germline-derived CDR1 and CDR2 are MDHEN and SYDVKM. The DNA of the CDR3 is TGTGCCAGCAGTTCGTACTCGACAGGTCGGGTCACAGATACGCAGTATTTT. It is translated as CASSSYSTGRVTDTQYF.

This rearrangement joins TRBV18 to TRBJ2-7; D perhaps matches TRBD1 (5 bases). The V gene's germline CDR1 is KGHSH and CDR2 LQKENI. The CDR3 extends over 16 amino acids. V lost 6 bases, J lost 0 bases, and 18 bases lay in between. Written as DNA, the CDR3 is TGTGCCAGCTCCCCTCTTTTTGCGGACAACTCCTACGAGCAGTACTTC. This translates into CASSPLFADNSYEQYF. The variable domain in full, completed from reference TRBV18 and TRBJ2-7, reads NAGVMQNPRHLVRRRGQEARLRCSPMKGHSHVYWYRQLPEEGLKFMVYLQKENIIDESGMPKERFSAEFPKEGPSILRIQQVVRGDSAAYFCASSPLFADNSYEQYFGPGTRLTVT.

V usage is TRBV2 and J usage is TRBJ2-7; 10 nucleotides align to TRBD2. The CDR3 contains 13 residues. V gave up 6 bases and J gave up 6 bases; unmatched junction bases: 5. The germline gives CDR1 SNHLY, CDR2 FYNNEI. The CDR3 reads CASREREGLEQYF. CDR3 sequence (DNA): TGTGCCAGCAGAGAGCGGGAGGGCCTCGAGCAGTACTTC.

The chain employs TRBV7-9 and TRBJ2-5; TRBD1 matches 10 bases. The last part of the DNA fits TRBJ2-7 better; the J call may be wrong. From germline, CDR1 is SEHNR and CDR2 FQNEAQ (reference sequence). This CDR3 region has 13 residues. CDR3 bases: TGTGCCAGCAGCGGGGACAGGGGCCACGAGCAGTACTTC. This codes for CASSGDRGHEQYF.

The chain uses TRBV25-1 and TRBJ1-4; D is uncertain. Germline V gene sequence: CDR1 MGHDK, CDR2 SYGVNS. CDR3 size: 13 residues. The V and J ends lost 7 bases and 7 bases respectively, with 13 bases between them. CDR3 region: CASKIDGGEKLFF. The CDR3 DNA reads as TGTGCCAGCAAGATAGATGGCGGTGAAAAACTGTTTTTT. Using reference TRBV25-1 and TRBJ1-4 for the parts outside the CDR3, the full variable domain is EADIYQTPRYLVIGTGKKITLECSQTMGHDKMYWYQQDPGMELHLIHYSYGVNSTEKGDLSSESTVSRIRTEHFPLTLESARPSHTSQYLCASKIDGGEKLFFGSGTQLSVL.

This chain links TRBV15 with TRBJ2-1; possible D gene TRBD1, 6 bases. V lost 1 base, J lost 4 bases, and 8 bases lay in between. CDR3 length: 14 amino acids. Per germline, CDR1 LNHNV and CDR2 YYDKDF (reference sequence). The CDR3 spells CATSRAGTYNEQFF. The CDR3 DNA reads as TGTGCCACCAGCAGAGCGGGGACATACAATGAGCAGTTCTTC.

The V gene is TRBV7-9, the J gene TRBJ1-5; possible D gene TRBD1, 6 bases. Trimming left V 5 bases short and J 9 bases short, with 11 bases between. The CDR3 is 12 residues long. Germline V gene sequence: CDR1 SEHNR, CDR2 FQNEAQ (reference sequence). CDR3 nucleotides: TGTGCCAGCAGCACCGGGACATCGCCCCAGCATTTT. It yields the protein CASSTGTSPQHF.

The chain has TRBV18 and TRBJ2-5; D might be TRBD1 (6 bases). The germline CDR1 and CDR2 sequences are KGHSH and LQKENI. Trimming removed 2 bases at V and 5 bases at J, with 18 bases between. The CDR3 loop spans 16 amino acids. The CDR3 is CASSPSTGSVRETQYF. CDR3 nucleotide sequence: TGTGCCAGCTCACCATCGACAGGAAGCGTGAGGGAGACCCAGTACTTC.